This passage covers 31 T cell receptor beta chains from one sample sequenced in a study of OX40 agonist ivuxolimab in advanced cancers. Profiled with immunoSEQ multiplex PCR; TCRdb holds only in-frame clones, not every one. This table has about 130,000 clones, 85% to 95% appearing once. This sample comprised CD4+ or CD8+ T cells sorted from blood, obtained in a trial of the OX40 agonist ivuxolimab. These receptors all stem from an adult with an advanced solid tumor such as melanoma, head and neck, liver or kidney cancer.

This chain links TRBV6-4 with TRBJ1-5, with D possibly being TRBD1 (5 bases). Germline CDR1 is MRHNA and CDR2 is SNTAGT. Trimming left V 7 bases short and J 5 bases short, with 21 bases between. CDR3 length: 16 residues. The CDR3 DNA follows: TGTGCCAGCACCCTTCTCCGGAAGGGGTTCCATCAGCCCCAGCATTTT. The encoded protein is CASTLLRKGFHQPQHF.

The rearrangement links TRBV30 to TRBJ2-5, with TRBD1 identical over 9 bases. CDR3 size: 14 residues. V trimming: 5 bases; J trimming: 5 bases; junction bases outside the gene matches: 9. Germline CDR1 is GTSNPN and CDR2 is SVGIG (reference sequence). CDR3 amino acids: CAWDPGTGPETQYF. DNA of the CDR3: TGTGCCTGGGACCCTGGGACAGGGCCGGAGACCCAGTACTTC.

The chain combines TRBV19 with TRBJ2-2; 7 positions match TRBD1. Germline V gene sequence: CDR1 LNHDA, CDR2 SQIVND (reference sequence). V lost 7 bases and J lost 0; bases outside the gene matches: 5. This CDR3 region has 15 residues. CDR3 bases: TGTGCCAGTAACCGACAGGGCGCGAACACCGGGGAGCTGTTTTTT. Translated: CASNRQGANTGELFF.

The chain carries TRBV7-2 and TRBJ1-3, with 9 positions matching TRBD1. The CDR3 is 15 amino acids. Germline CDR1 SGHTA, CDR2 FQGNSA. J lost 4 bases, V lost 1 base, and 2 bases had no gene match. The CDR3 coding sequence is TGTGCCAGCAGCTTAGACAGGGGGCCCGGAAACACCATATATTTT. Amino acids: CASSLDRGPGNTIYF.

V is TRBV30 and J is TRBJ1-2, with D maybe TRBD1 (5 bases). The CDR3 sequence is 14 residues long. Germline loops: CDR1 GTSNPN, CDR2 SVGIG (reference sequence). V shed 0 bases and J shed 4 bases, with 12 bases lying between them. CDR3 region: CAWSVGGSVYGYTF. The CDR3 bases are TGTGCCTGGAGTGTCGGGGGATCGGTCTATGGCTACACCTTC.

The CDR3 DNA reads TGTGCCAGCAGCTTGTGGGGAGCTGGAAACACCATATATTTT. It is translated as CASSLWGAGNTIYF. The V and J genes are TRBV5-4 and TRBJ1-3; D is uncertain. The germline V and J ends were trimmed by 1 base and 2 bases, with 7 bases remaining between them. The germline V gene has CDR1 SGHNT and CDR2 YYREEE (reference sequence). The CDR3 contains 14 residues.

The rearrangement links TRBV6-5 to TRBJ2-1, with a tentative D call TRBD2 (5 bases). V shed 5 bases and J shed 0 bases, with 11 bases lying between them. Per germline, CDR1 MNHEY and CDR2 SVGAGI. The CDR3 is 15 amino acids. The CDR3 coding sequence is TGTGCCAGCAGTGGCCTAGCAAGCTCCTACAATGAGCAGTTCTTC. This codes for CASSGLASSYNEQFF.

V and J are TRBV28 and TRBJ1-5, with TRBD1 as a possible D gene (6 bases). V shed 7 bases and J shed 5 bases, with 18 bases lying between them. The germline gives CDR1 MDHEN, CDR2 SYDVKM. CDR3 size: 15 residues. In DNA, the CDR3 is TGTGCCAGCAATCGAAGCGACAGGCCTTATCAGCCCCAGCATTTT. It specifies CASNRSDRPYQPQHF.

Details on this clone: The sample has other DNA sequences that encode this CDR3 too. This chain joins TRBV9 and TRBJ1-1; D perhaps matches TRBD1 (6 bases). The CDR3 sequence is 13 residues long. V shed 4 bases and J shed 4 bases, with 11 bases lying between them. The germline V gene has CDR1 SGDLS and CDR2 YYNGEE. The CDR3 is CASSQGLGTEAFF. The CDR3 DNA follows: TGTGCCAGCAGCCAGGGGTTGGGCACTGAAGCTTTCTTT.

V is TRBV7-9 and J is TRBJ2-7; D is tentatively TRBD1 or TRBD2 (5 bases each). Germline V gives CDR1 SEHNR, CDR2 FQNEAQ (reference sequence). Trimming removed 0 bases at V and 2 bases at J, with 14 bases between. CDR3 length: 16 amino acids. The CDR3 DNA follows: TGTGCCAGCAGCTTAGCTCACGGGGCGCGGACCTACGAGCAGTACTTC. Amino acid sequence: CASSLAHGARTYEQYF.

The J gene is TRBJ1-4, the V gene TRBV25-1, with D tentatively TRBD1 (5 bases). The germline V gene has CDR1 MGHDK and CDR2 SYGVNS. Deletions cut 4 bases from V and 2 bases from J, with 11 bases between. The CDR3 has 15 amino acids. CDR3 nucleotide sequence: TGTGCCAGCAGTGGGCGGGGGATTACTAATGAAAAACTGTTTTTT. Protein: CASSGRGITNEKLFF.

This chain connects TRBV5-1 to TRBJ1-5; 7 bases agree with TRBD1. This CDR3 is built from 15 residues. V lost 0 bases, J lost 6 bases, and 6 bases stayed unmatched. Germline V lookup: CDR1 SGHRS, CDR2 YFSETQ. CDR3 bases: TGCGCCAGCAGCTTGGGAGGGGGCGTGGGTCAGCCCCAGCATTTT. It yields the protein CASSLGGGVGQPQHF.

The CDR3 DNA reads as TGTGCCAGCAGCTTAATAGCTCTGCCAGCTTTCTTT. Translated: CASSLIALPAFF. The chain recombines TRBV7-2 with TRBJ1-1; D not certain. The CDR3 covers 12 residues. V lost 2 bases and J lost 10, with 11 bases in between. Germline assignment: CDR1 SGHTA and CDR2 FQGNSA.

This rearrangement joins TRBV7-8 to TRBJ2-7, with 8 bases matching TRBD1. This CDR3 region has 13 residues. Germline V gene sequence: CDR1 SGHVS, CDR2 FQNEAQ. Trimming removed 5 bases from V and 2 bases from J; junction bases left unmatched: 2. In DNA form, the CDR3 reads TGTGCCAGCAGCACAGGGGGAGCCTACGAGCAGTACTTC. Residues: CASSTGGAYEQYF. Full variable domain (rest looked up from reference TRBV7-8 and TRBJ2-7): GAGVSQSPRYKVAKRGQDVALRCDPISGHVSLFWYQQALGQGPEFLTYFQNEAQLDKSGLPSDRFFAERPEGSVSTLKIQRTQQEDSAVYLCASSTGGAYEQYFGPGTRLTVT.

V usage is TRBV5-1 and J usage is TRBJ2-7; tentatively, D is TRBD1 (6 bases). The CDR3 loop spans 13 amino acids. Trimming took off 7 bases at V and 0 bases at J, with 11 bases between the two ends. CDR1 and CDR2 from the germline V gene are SGHRS and YFSETQ. CDR3 nucleotide sequence: TGCGCCAGCGCTCGGGACACCTCCTACGAGCAGTACTTC. Encoded protein: CASARDTSYEQYF.

This chain joins TRBV28 and TRBJ2-5; D is perhaps TRBD1 (5 bases). There are 15 residues in the CDR3. Per germline, CDR1 MDHEN and CDR2 SYDVKM. Trimming cost V 7 bases and J 5 bases, with 20 bases left between them. For the CDR3, the DNA is TGTGCCAGCAACCCCTCCCAGGGCTCACGGGAGACCCAGTACTTC. This codes for CASNPSQGSRETQYF. Full variable domain (missing parts from reference TRBV28 and TRBJ2-5): DVKVTQSSRYLVKRTGEKVFLECVQDMDHENMFWYRQDPGLGLRLIYFSYDVKMKEKGDIPEGYSVSREKKERFSLILESASTNQTSMYLCASNPSQGSRETQYFGPGTRLLVL.

The gene calls are TRBV7-3 and TRBJ2-5; no definite D call. Germline CDR1 is SGHTA and CDR2 is FQGTGA. Trimming took 4 bases from V and 4 from J, leaving 4 bases between them. The CDR3 has 11 residues. The CDR3 sequence is CASSSGETQYF. The CDR3 nucleotides are TGTGCCAGCAGCTCCGGAGAGACCCAGTACTTC. Full variable domain (remainder filled in from reference TRBV7-3 and TRBJ2-5): GAGVSQTPSNKVTEKGKYVELRCDPISGHTALYWYRQSLGQGPEFLIYFQGTGAADDSGLPNDRFFAVRPEGSVSTLKIQRTERGDSAVYLCASSSGETQYFGPGTRLLVL.

The V gene is TRBV5-4, the J gene TRBJ2-1; 12 bases align to TRBD2. The ends lost 4 bases at V and 7 bases at J; junction bases unmatched: 15. Germline V gives CDR1 SGHNT, CDR2 YYREEE (reference sequence). The CDR3 contains 18 residues. The CDR3 reads CASSQTPFGLAGRNEQFF. The CDR3 DNA is TGTGCCAGCAGCCAAACACCATTCGGACTAGCGGGAAGGAATGAGCAGTTCTTC.

This chain uses TRBV28 with TRBJ1-5; a possible D gene is TRBD1 (5 bases). The germline V and J ends were trimmed by 3 bases and 5 bases, with 14 bases remaining between them. CDR1 and CDR2 from the germline V gene are MDHEN and SYDVKM. The CDR3 consists of 15 residues. The CDR3 DNA is TGTGCCAGCAGTTTCAAGAGGGGCAGCGATCAGCCCCAGCATTTT. It encodes CASSFKRGSDQPQHF.

The V gene is TRBV5-1, the J gene TRBJ2-5; D possibly corresponds to TRBD2 (6 bases). This CDR3 has 13 residues. The ends were cut back, 3 bases at V and 3 bases at J, with 9 bases in the middle. The germline V gene has CDR1 SGHRS and CDR2 YFSETQ. CDR3 region: CASSSPGEETQYF. For the CDR3, the DNA is TGCGCCAGCAGCTCCCCGGGAGAAGAGACCCAGTACTTC. Combining the CDR3 with reference TRBV5-1 and TRBJ2-5 gives the whole variable domain KAGVTQTPRYLIKTRGQQVTLSCSPISGHRSVSWYQQTPGQGLQFLFEYFSETQRNKGNFPGRFSGRQFSNSRSEMNVSTLELGDSALYLCASSSPGEETQYFGPGTRLLVL.

This sequence joins TRBV13 and TRBJ2-1; the match to TRBD2 covers 13 bases. CDR1 is PRHDT and CDR2 is FYEKMQ in the germline V gene (reference sequence). The length of the CDR3 is 16 residues. Trimming removed 8 bases from V and 8 bases from J; junction bases left unmatched: 12. The CDR3: CASVILLAGGTDEQFF. For the CDR3, the DNA is TGTGCCAGCGTCATCCTACTAGCGGGGGGGACGGATGAGCAGTTCTTC.

The V and J genes are TRBV9 and TRBJ2-3, with TRBD2 matching 7 bases. The CDR3 loop spans 16 amino acids. The V and J ends lost 3 bases and 8 bases, in that order; junction bases with no gene match: 15. The germline V gene encodes CDR1 SGDLS and CDR2 YYNGEE. The CDR3 region has the DNA TGTGCCAGCAGCGACAACCCCCAGCGGGAAACTGGTACGCAGTATTTT. Residues: CASSDNPQRETGTQYF.

This clone was found once. The V call is TRBV5-5, the J call TRBJ1-1, with D unresolved. The CDR3 totals 14 residues. CDR1 is SGHKS, CDR2 YYEKEE, per germline (reference sequence). Trimming left V 1 base short and J 1 base short, with 8 bases between. For the CDR3, the DNA is TGTGCCAGCAGCTTGCTCAACGGGAACACTGAAGCTTTCTTT. Encoded protein: CASSLLNGNTEAFF.

The rearrangement links TRBV7-8 to TRBJ1-1; D unclear. From germline, CDR1 is SGHVS and CDR2 FQNEAQ. Trimming took off 6 bases at V and 3 bases at J, with 11 bases between the two ends. The CDR3 is 13 residues long. The CDR3 DNA is TGTGCCAGCAGGGCCGCCGAGGACACTGAAGCTTTCTTT. This codes for CASRAAEDTEAFF.

This clone was detected only a few times. The genes are TRBV19 and TRBJ2-2, with 8 bases identical to TRBD2. V shed 5 bases and J 8 bases; nucleotides not matched to a gene: 10. The CDR3 spans 15 residues. In germline, CDR1 is LNHDA, CDR2 SQIVND (reference sequence). CDR3 region: CASSSRPGTRGELFF. The CDR3 DNA reads TGTGCCAGTAGTTCTAGGCCCGGGACTAGAGGGGAGCTGTTTTTT.

J is TRBJ2-7 and V is TRBV6-1; possible D gene TRBD2, 5 bases. CDR1 is MNHNS and CDR2 is SASEGT in the germline V gene. The CDR3 has 12 residues. Trimming cost V 2 bases and J 4 bases, with 6 bases left between them. The CDR3 sequence is CASSERRYEQYF. The CDR3 DNA reads as TGTGCCAGCAGTGAAAGGAGGTACGAGCAGTACTTC.

The chain recombines TRBV4-3 with TRBJ2-7; 7 nucleotides align to TRBD1. This CDR3 spans 18 amino acids. Germline assignment: CDR1 LGHNA and CDR2 YSLEER. Trimming cost V 0 bases and J 3 bases; bases outside gene matches: 14. This CDR3 is CASSQDLAGTAAGYEQYF. The CDR3 DNA is TGCGCCAGCAGCCAAGATTTAGCCGGGACAGCCGCCGGCTACGAGCAGTACTTC.

This clone was recorded once. This rearrangement joins TRBV11-3 to TRBJ2-7, with 8 bases matching TRBD2. The CDR3 totals 13 residues. Germline V CDR1 and CDR2: SGHNT, YENEEA. V was pared by 4 bases and J by 7 bases, with 6 bases of the junction left unmatched. This CDR3 reads CASSWTGGREQYF. CDR3 DNA sequence: TGTGCCAGCAGCTGGACGGGAGGGAGAGAGCAGTACTTC.

The chain uses TRBV7-3 and TRBJ2-1; 12 positions match TRBD2. This CDR3 comprises 16 residues. In germline, CDR1 is SGHTA, CDR2 FQGTGA. The V gene end was trimmed by 0 bases and the J gene end by 8 bases; junction bases not matched to a gene: 5. DNA for the CDR3: TGTGCCAGCAGCTTAACGGGGACTAGCGGGTTAGATGAGCAGTTCTTC. It specifies CASSLTGTSGLDEQFF. The whole variable domain, remainder taken from reference TRBV7-3 and TRBJ2-1, is GAGVSQTPSNKVTEKGKYVELRCDPISGHTALYWYRQSLGQGPEFLIYFQGTGAADDSGLPNDRFFAVRPEGSVSTLKIQRTERGDSAVYLCASSLTGTSGLDEQFFGPGTRLTVL.

This chain uses TRBV7-3 with TRBJ2-1, with 9 bases identical to TRBD2. Trimming removed 5 bases from V and 8 bases from J; junction bases left unmatched: 7. CDR3 length: 14 amino acids. CDR1 is SGHTA and CDR2 is FQGTGA in the germline V gene. For the CDR3, the DNA is TGTGCCAGCAGCCGCGGGAGGGCCTTTGATGAGCAGTTCTTC. Amino acid sequence: CASSRGRAFDEQFF. Drawing the rest from reference TRBV7-3 and TRBJ2-1, the complete variable domain is GAGVSQTPSNKVTEKGKYVELRCDPISGHTALYWYRQSLGQGPEFLIYFQGTGAADDSGLPNDRFFAVRPEGSVSTLKIQRTERGDSAVYLCASSRGRAFDEQFFGPGTRLTVL.

This chain connects TRBV27 to TRBJ2-7; TRBD2 is a possible D gene (6 bases). Germline CDR1 and CDR2: MNHEY and SMNVEV (reference sequence). The ends were cut back, 3 bases at V and 4 bases at J, with 10 bases in the middle. The CDR3 covers 13 residues. This CDR3 reads CASSFRESYEQYF. CDR3 DNA: TGTGCCAGCAGTTTTCGGGAGTCTTACGAGCAGTACTTC.